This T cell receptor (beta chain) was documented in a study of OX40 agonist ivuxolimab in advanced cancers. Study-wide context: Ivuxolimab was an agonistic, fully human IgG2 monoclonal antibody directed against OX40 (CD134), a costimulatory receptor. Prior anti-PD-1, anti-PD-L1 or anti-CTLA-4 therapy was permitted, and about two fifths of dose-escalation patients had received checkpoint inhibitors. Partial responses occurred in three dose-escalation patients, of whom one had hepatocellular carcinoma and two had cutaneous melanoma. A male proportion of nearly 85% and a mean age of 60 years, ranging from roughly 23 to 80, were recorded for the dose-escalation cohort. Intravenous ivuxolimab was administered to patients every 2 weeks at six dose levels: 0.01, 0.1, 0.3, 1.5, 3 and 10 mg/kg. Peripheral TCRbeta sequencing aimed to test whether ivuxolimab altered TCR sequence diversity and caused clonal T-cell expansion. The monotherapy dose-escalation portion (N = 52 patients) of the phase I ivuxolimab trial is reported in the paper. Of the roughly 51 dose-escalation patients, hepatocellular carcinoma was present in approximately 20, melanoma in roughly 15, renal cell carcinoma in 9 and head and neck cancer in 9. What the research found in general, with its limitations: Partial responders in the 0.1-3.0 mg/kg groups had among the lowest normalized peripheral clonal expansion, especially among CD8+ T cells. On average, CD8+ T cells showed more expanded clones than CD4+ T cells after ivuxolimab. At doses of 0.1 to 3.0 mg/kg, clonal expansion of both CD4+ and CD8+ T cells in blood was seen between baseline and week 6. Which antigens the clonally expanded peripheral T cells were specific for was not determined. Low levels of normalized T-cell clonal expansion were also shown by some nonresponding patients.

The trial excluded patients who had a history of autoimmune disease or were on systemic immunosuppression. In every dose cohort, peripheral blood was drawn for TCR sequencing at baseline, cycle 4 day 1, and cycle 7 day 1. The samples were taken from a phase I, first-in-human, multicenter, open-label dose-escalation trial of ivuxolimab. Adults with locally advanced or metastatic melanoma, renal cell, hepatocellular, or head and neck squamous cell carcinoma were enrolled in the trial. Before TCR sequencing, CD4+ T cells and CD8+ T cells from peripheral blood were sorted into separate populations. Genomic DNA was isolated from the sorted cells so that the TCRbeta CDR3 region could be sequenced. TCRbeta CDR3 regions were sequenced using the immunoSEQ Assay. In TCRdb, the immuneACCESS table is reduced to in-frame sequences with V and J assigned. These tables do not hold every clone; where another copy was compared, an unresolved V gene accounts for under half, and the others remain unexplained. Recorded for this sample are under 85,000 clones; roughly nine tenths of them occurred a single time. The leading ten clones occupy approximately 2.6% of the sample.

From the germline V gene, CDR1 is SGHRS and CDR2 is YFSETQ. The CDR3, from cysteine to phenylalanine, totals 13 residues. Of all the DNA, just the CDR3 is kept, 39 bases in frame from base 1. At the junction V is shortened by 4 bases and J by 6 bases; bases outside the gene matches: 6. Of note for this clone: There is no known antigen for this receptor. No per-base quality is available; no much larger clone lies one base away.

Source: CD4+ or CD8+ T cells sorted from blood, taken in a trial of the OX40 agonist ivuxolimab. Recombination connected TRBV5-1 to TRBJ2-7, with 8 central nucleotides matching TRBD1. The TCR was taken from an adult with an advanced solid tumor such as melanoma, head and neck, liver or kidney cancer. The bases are TGCGCCAGCAGCCACGGACAGGGAGGCGAGCAGTACTTC. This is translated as CASSHGQGGEQYF.